This TCR beta chain is drawn from a study of OX40 agonist ivuxolimab in advanced cancers. As for the study in general: Every 2 weeks, patients received ivuxolimab intravenously, dosed at 0.01 to 10 mg/kg.

Libraries were prepared by immunoSEQ multiplex PCR; TCRdb keeps only in-frame clonotypes and omits some of them. Of just over 60,000 clones listed, under 95% are singletons. Looked up from germline, CDR1 is MGHRA and CDR2 is YSYEKL. The V segment lost 0 bases and the J segment 4 bases; nucleotides outside the gene matches: 3. CDR3 length: 15 amino acids. Sampling times: baseline, cycle 4 day 1, cycle 7 day 1. The receptor was derived from an adult with an advanced solid tumor such as melanoma, head and neck, liver or kidney cancer. This rearrangement joins TRBV4-1 to TRBJ2-1; 7 positions agree with TRBD2. Sequenced here: CD4+ or CD8+ T cells sorted from blood, sampled in a trial of the OX40 agonist ivuxolimab. CDR3: CASSQDASGYNEQFF. In DNA form, the CDR3 reads TGCGCCAGCAGCCAAGATGCTAGCGGATACAATGAGCAGTTCTTC.